This TCR beta chain was profiled in a study of neurological immune-mediated disorders. The CDR3 sequence is 17 residues long. With 4 bases removed from V and 7 bases from J, the gap between germline ends came to 29 bases. CDR1 is DFQATT and CDR2 is SNEGSKA in the germline V gene (reference sequence). This clonotype has ten or more counts. Every sequencing run returned over 170 million TCR-beta sequences, which were derived from 15-18 subjects. TCRdb re-called the 5' RACE reads with MiXCR, one entry per CDR3 protein. The table shows fewer than 80,000 distinct CDR3 sequences, with 4% to 6% occurring only once.

The chain combines TRBV20-1 with TRBJ2-7, with D possibly matching TRBD2 (6 bases). Sequenced material: PBMCs. This receptor was identified in a woman aged 45-60 years with multiple sclerosis. The CDR3 reads CSATIQESGTLTLEQYF. Here the CDR3 DNA reads TGCAGTGCTACAATTCAAGAATCCGGGACTCTTACCTTGGAGCAGTACTTC.